The 15 T cell receptor beta chains in this list originate from one sample, sequenced in a study of shared clonotypes between healthy human individuals. The table came from immunoSEQ multiplex PCR; TCRdb's copy has only in-frame clones and leaves some out. Here the sample spans 1.6 million or so clones, around 98.5% being singletons. Sequencing was performed on naive CD4+ T cells sorted from blood. Specified subset: CD45RA+ positively selected. Receptor source: a man between 25 and 39 years old in good health.

The chain links TRBV27 to TRBJ1-5; 8 bases are shared with TRBD1. Germline V CDR1 and CDR2: MNHEY, SMNVEV (reference sequence). The CDR3 length is 14 residues. V was pared by 8 bases and J by 0 bases, with 3 bases of the junction left unmatched. The CDR3 region is CASGRGPSNQPQHF. Written as DNA, the CDR3 is TGTGCCAGCGGCAGGGGGCCTAGCAATCAGCCCCAGCATTTT.

The chain employs TRBV28 and TRBJ2-5, with TRBD2 as a possible D gene (6 bases). Germline CDR1 is MDHEN and CDR2 is SYDVKM. The V and J ends lost 5 bases and 0 bases respectively, with 19 bases between them. The CDR3 runs to 17 residues. The CDR3 sequence is CASSPTHGREYQETQYF. In nucleotides, the CDR3 is TGTGCCAGCAGTCCCACACACGGACGGGAGTACCAAGAGACCCAGTACTTC.

The chain joins TRBV7-9 to TRBJ2-5; 7 bases map to TRBD1. This CDR3 contains 15 residues. Germline assignment: CDR1 SEHNR and CDR2 FQNEAQ (reference sequence). Unmatched junction bases numbered 6, after V lost 2 bases and J lost 3 bases. In DNA form, the CDR3 reads TGTGCCAGCAGCTTAAAAACAGGGGAAAAAGAGACCCAGTACTTC. This sequence encodes CASSLKTGEKETQYF.

The CDR3 nucleotides are TGTGCCAGCAGTTTTCTGGCAGGGGGCAATGGCTACACCTTC. Its translation: CASSFLAGGNGYTF. This rearrangement joins TRBV28 to TRBJ1-2, with 8 bases identical to TRBD1. V lost 3 bases and J lost 6; bases outside the gene matches: 6. Looked up from germline, CDR1 is MDHEN and CDR2 is SYDVKM. CDR3 size: 14 residues.

Written as DNA, the CDR3 is TGCGCCAGCAGCTTGACCATCCAGGGGGCTTCTAACACCGGGGAGCTGTTTTTT. Protein: CASSLTIQGASNTGELFF. This chain uses TRBV5-1 with TRBJ2-2, with 8 bases matching TRBD1. From germline, CDR1 is SGHRS and CDR2 YFSETQ. This CDR3 comprises 18 residues. V trimming: 1 base; J trimming: 2 bases; junction bases outside the gene matches: 10. The whole variable domain, filled in from reference TRBV5-1 and TRBJ2-2, reads KAGVTQTPRYLIKTRGQQVTLSCSPISGHRSVSWYQQTPGQGLQFLFEYFSETQRNKGNFPGRFSGRQFSNSRSEMNVSTLELGDSALYLCASSLTIQGASNTGELFFGEGSRLTVL.

The chain joins TRBV2 to TRBJ1-2; TRBD1 matches at 7 bases. CDR3 size: 13 residues. V trimming: 6 bases; J trimming: 3 bases; junction bases outside the gene matches: 4. CDR1 and CDR2 (germline): SNHLY, FYNNEI. CDR3 DNA: TGTGCCAGCAGCGATACAGGGGACTATGGCTACACCTTC. It specifies CASSDTGDYGYTF.

The chain links TRBV25-1 to TRBJ1-3; weak D call: TRBD1 (5 bases). This CDR3 is built from 16 residues. Trimming left V 1 base short and J 3 bases short, with 13 bases between. Germline V gene data show CDR1 as MGHDK and CDR2 as SYGVNS. CDR3 nucleotide sequence: TGTGCCAGCAGTGAATCGAGTTGGGGGAATGGAAACACCATATATTTT. Its protein product is CASSESSWGNGNTIYF.

The J gene is TRBJ2-5, the V gene TRBV9; D not resolved. Germline V CDR1 and CDR2: SGDLS, YYNGEE. Trimming shortened V by 0 bases and J by 3 bases, and 6 bases separated the two germline ends. The CDR3 has 13 amino acids. The CDR3 loop is CASSVDSEETQYF. The CDR3 DNA reads as TGTGCCAGCAGCGTAGATTCAGAAGAGACCCAGTACTTC.

This chain links TRBV18 with TRBJ2-1; 10 nucleotides agree with TRBD2. CDR3 length equals 15 residues. Germline trimming cut 4 bases from V and 4 bases from J; bases unmatched to any gene: 4. Germline values: CDR1 KGHSH, CDR2 LQKENI. The CDR3 reads CASSLGTSDYNEQFF. The CDR3 DNA follows: TGTGCCAGCTCACTCGGGACTAGCGATTACAATGAGCAGTTCTTC. The whole variable domain, filled in from reference TRBV18 and TRBJ2-1, reads NAGVMQNPRHLVRRRGQEARLRCSPMKGHSHVYWYRQLPEEGLKFMVYLQKENIIDESGMPKERFSAEFPKEGPSILRIQQVVRGDSAAYFCASSLGTSDYNEQFFGPGTRLTVL.

The chain joins TRBV5-4 to TRBJ2-6; 9 bases line up with TRBD1. V lost 4 bases, J lost 2 bases, and 1 base stayed unmatched. Germline V lookup: CDR1 SGHNT, CDR2 YYREEE (reference sequence). The CDR3 spans 15 residues. In DNA, the CDR3 is TGTGCCAGCAGCAGACAGGGGGCTGGGGCCAACGTCCTGACTTTC. Translation: CASSRQGAGANVLTF.

The rearrangement joins TRBV30 to TRBJ2-5; D not resolved. The V and J ends lost 3 bases and 4 bases respectively, with 9 bases between them. This CDR3 spans 12 amino acids. Germline lookup yields CDR1 GTSNPN and CDR2 SVGIG (reference sequence). The CDR3 spells CAWSPTRETQYF. The CDR3 DNA is TGTGCCTGGAGCCCCACCCGAGAGACCCAGTACTTC.

The chain is built from TRBV7-9 and TRBJ1-5, with D possibly being TRBD1 (5 bases). The CDR3 is 13 residues long. V lost 1 base and J 7 bases, leaving 8 bases between the germline ends. Per the germline V gene, CDR1 is SEHNR and CDR2 is FQNEAQ (reference sequence). CDR3 nucleotides: TGTGCCAGCAGCTTAGGGGACGGGCAGCCCCAGCATTTT. Protein: CASSLGDGQPQHF.

A note on this clone: Other DNA sequences of this sample code for an identical CDR3. V and J are TRBV29-1 and TRBJ2-3, with D possibly matching TRBD2 (5 bases). Germline V gene data show CDR1 as SQVTM and CDR2 as ANQGSEA. V dropped 1 base and J dropped 1 base, with 9 bases sitting between them. The CDR3 has 14 amino acids. CDR3 DNA sequence: TGCAGCGTTGAAGGCGGGTCGGGCACAGATACGCAGTATTTT. Translation gives CSVEGGSGTDTQYF.

This chain connects TRBV7-9 to TRBJ2-3; 9 bases agree with TRBD2. The CDR3 sequence is 16 residues long. Germline V gives CDR1 SEHNR, CDR2 FQNEAQ (reference sequence). V shed 2 bases, J shed 2 bases, and the junction held 5 bases outside the gene matches. CDR3 loop: CASSLILAGNTDTQYF. CDR3 coding DNA: TGTGCCAGCAGCTTAATCCTAGCGGGGAACACAGATACGCAGTATTTT. Variable domain in full (rest from reference TRBV7-9 and TRBJ2-3): DTGVSQNPRHKITKRGQNVTFRCDPISEHNRLYWYRQTLGQGPEFLTYFQNEAQLEKSRLLSDRFSAERPKGSFSTLEIQRTEQGDSAMYLCASSLILAGNTDTQYFGPGTRLTVL.

The rearrangement links TRBV9 to TRBJ2-1; D not certain. The V gene lost 2 bases and the J gene lost 4 bases, with 13 bases spanning the gap. The CDR3 spans 15 residues. Germline V lookup: CDR1 SGDLS, CDR2 YYNGEE. DNA for the CDR3: TGTGCCAGCAGCGTCTCACTGGACCCTTACAATGAGCAGTTCTTC. This translates into CASSVSLDPYNEQFF. Filled out from reference TRBV9 and TRBJ2-1, the complete variable domain reads DSGVTQTPKHLITATGQRVTLRCSPRSGDLSVYWYQQSLDQGLQFLIQYYNGEERAKGNILERFSAQQFPDLHSELNLSSLELGDSALYFCASSVSLDPYNEQFFGPGTRLTVL.